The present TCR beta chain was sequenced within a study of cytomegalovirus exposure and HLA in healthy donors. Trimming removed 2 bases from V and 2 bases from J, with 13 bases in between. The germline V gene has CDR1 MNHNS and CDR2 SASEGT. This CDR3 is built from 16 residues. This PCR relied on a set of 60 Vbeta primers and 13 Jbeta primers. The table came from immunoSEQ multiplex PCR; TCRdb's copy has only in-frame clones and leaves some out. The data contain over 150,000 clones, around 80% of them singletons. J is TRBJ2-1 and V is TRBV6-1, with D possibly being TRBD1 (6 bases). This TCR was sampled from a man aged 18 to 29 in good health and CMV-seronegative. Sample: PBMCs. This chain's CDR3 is CASSEWARGTYNEQFF. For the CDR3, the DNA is TGTGCCAGCAGTGAATGGGCCAGGGGCACCTACAATGAGCAGTTCTTC.